This T cell receptor (beta chain) was identified in a study of T cells in Graves' hyperthyroidism and ophthalmopathy (dated by TCRdb to between 2017 and 2020). Broadly, across the study: To identify distinguishing TCR V-J signatures, a discovery cohort of about 100 patients was used, comprising 43 with Graves' ophthalmopathy and 55 to 65 with stable Graves' hyperthyroidism. Prospective prediction of ophthalmopathy was tested in an independent validation cohort consisting of some 18 hyperthyroidism patients and around 16 patients who later progressed to ophthalmopathy. The 90 or so discovery patients were randomly split 7:3 into training and test sets. The study also compared thyroid tissue and blood T-cell repertoires from about 6 Graves' hyperthyroidism patients. Following sampling, methimazole starting at 30 mg daily was given to hyperthyroidism patients, and high-dose intravenous methylprednisolone was given to ophthalmopathy patients. The paper reports TCR Vbeta CDR3 sequencing of approximately 130 peripheral blood samples: over 40 ophthalmopathy, about 75 hyperthyroidism and approximately 17 progressor patients.

Stable Graves' hyperthyroidism was defined as the absence of progression to ophthalmopathy over 18 months of follow-up. The hyperthyroidism patients were between 18 and 65 years old and newly diagnosed, with a disease duration of less than 2 months. The study excluded patients with uncontrolled infections, other autoimmune diseases, pregnancy or lactation. Diagnoses were based on clinical symptoms, serum thyroxine and TRAb, thyroid ultrasound and orbital computed tomography. Trizol reagent was used to extract total RNA, and RNA quality was then checked on an Agilent 2100 Bioanalyzer. For this clonotype: The antigen this receptor binds is unknown. Base qualities are not at hand, and no much larger clone is one base apart.

TCR beta CDR3 regions were amplified from RNA transcripts. The TCR CDR3 was subjected to a first round of RT-PCR using the HTBI primer set and the Qiagen OneStep RT-PCR kit. Libraries were constructed in a second round of multiplex PCR, after which size selection and purification were carried out. Paired-end sequencing of the libraries was performed with 100 bp reads on an Illumina HiSeq2000. In the source study's methods: SOAPnuke was used to process the raw data, with reads discarded if the reads contained adapters or uncalled bases, had a mean Phred below 15, or lacked an exact constant-primer or identifier match. High-quality paired reads were merged with COPE v1.2.5, and unique nucleotide sequences were defined as clonotypes. MiTCR v1.1 was used to align clonotypes to the IMGT TRBV, TRBD and TRBJ reference segments. Analysis was restricted to V-J combinations with a frequency above 0.0001, which covered about 99% of repertoires. A TCS score was defined as the ratio between F50 (clonal expansion) and ExV (chaos), using BLOSUM62-based TCRdist between CDR3 peptides within each V-J. Welch's t-statistics and random forest reduced 500 to 550 V-J features to 13, which were used in a naive Bayes classifier (R e1071). TCRdb reworked the public reads: Q25 trimming with fastp, MiXCR clone assembly, productive beta chains retained. Entries are consolidated by CDR3 protein sequence, retaining the most common genes and DNA. For this entry, the V and J calls and clone size follow TCRdb and not the study's own pipeline. For this sample the table gives approximately 590,000 distinct CDR3 sequences, of which 35% to 55% were detected only once. Roughly 8.2% of the sample is held by the ten biggest clonotypes.

Inclusive of the bounding cysteine and phenylalanine, the CDR3 is 17 residues long. The DNA shown is the 51-base CDR3, in frame from base 1. CDR1 and CDR2 are drawn from the germline V gene: SGDLS, YYNGEE. V is cut back by 0 bases and J by 8 bases, with 14 bases in the junction unmatched. Overall study outcomes, separate from this receptor: Ophthalmopathy was separated from stable hyperthyroidism by a 13 V-J signature model, with approximately 86% sensitivity and about 81% specificity obtained in cross-validation and 80%/75% obtained in testing. No statistical method was used to fix the sample size in advance, and group allocation was not hidden from the investigators. Most expanded thyroid clonotypes (frequency above 0.001) were also detected in blood, suggesting blood repertoires may reflect thyroid immune responses. In validation, the model predicted progression to ophthalmopathy with over 65% sensitivity and over 72% specificity, a median of about six months before onset.

The sequenced sample consisted of peripheral blood or thyroid tissue (not recorded which). This receptor was taken from a woman aged 18-30 years with Graves' hyperthyroidism. Donor details come from another sample of the same person, matched by shared clones. The V gene is TRBV9 and the J gene is TRBJ1-2; TRBD1 fits 9 bases in the junction. The sequenced DNA is TGTGCCAGCAGCGTAGAGCCGGGGACAGGGATATGGGACGGCTACACCTTC. This codes for CASSVEPGTGIWDGYTF.